Reported below is one TCR beta chain. Original processing notes: The assay estimated nucleated cells by amplifying reference gene primers. Method: immunoSEQ multiplex PCR; TCRdb's copy keeps in-frame clones and lacks some. The V and J calls and clone size come from that table; D and trimming were worked out from the DNA. The sample contains roughly 300,000 clones, 85% of which appear only once. Cohorts were assigned according to the clinical history that participants reported. Either two negative PCRs, clearance, or symptom resolution qualified Cohort 3 donors as recovered. V was trimmed by 1 base and J by 6 bases, leaving 10 bases between them. The CDR3 is made up of 13 amino acids. CDR1 is SEHNR, CDR2 FQNEAQ, per germline (reference sequence). This sample was taken from a study of blood T cell repertoires in COVID-19.

Sequenced: PBMCs or T cells enriched from blood (not recorded which). V and J are TRBV7-9 and TRBJ2-7; D gene ambiguous. The source of this sequence is a woman aged 45-65 years who had recovered from COVID-19. This CDR3 reads CASSLDLATEQYF. CDR3 in DNA: TGTGCCAGCAGCTTAGATTTAGCCACCGAGCAGTACTTC.